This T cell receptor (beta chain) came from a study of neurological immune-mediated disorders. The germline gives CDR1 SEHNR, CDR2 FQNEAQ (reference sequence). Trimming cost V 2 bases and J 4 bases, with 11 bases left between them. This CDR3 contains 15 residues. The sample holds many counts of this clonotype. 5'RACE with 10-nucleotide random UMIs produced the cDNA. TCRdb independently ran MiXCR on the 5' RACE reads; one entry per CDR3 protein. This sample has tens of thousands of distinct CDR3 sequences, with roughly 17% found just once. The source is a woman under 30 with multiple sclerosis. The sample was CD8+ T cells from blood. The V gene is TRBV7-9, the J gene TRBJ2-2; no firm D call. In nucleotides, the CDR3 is TGTGCCAGCAGCTTATTTGTCGGTGCCACCGGGGAGCTGTTTTTT. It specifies CASSLFVGATGELFF.